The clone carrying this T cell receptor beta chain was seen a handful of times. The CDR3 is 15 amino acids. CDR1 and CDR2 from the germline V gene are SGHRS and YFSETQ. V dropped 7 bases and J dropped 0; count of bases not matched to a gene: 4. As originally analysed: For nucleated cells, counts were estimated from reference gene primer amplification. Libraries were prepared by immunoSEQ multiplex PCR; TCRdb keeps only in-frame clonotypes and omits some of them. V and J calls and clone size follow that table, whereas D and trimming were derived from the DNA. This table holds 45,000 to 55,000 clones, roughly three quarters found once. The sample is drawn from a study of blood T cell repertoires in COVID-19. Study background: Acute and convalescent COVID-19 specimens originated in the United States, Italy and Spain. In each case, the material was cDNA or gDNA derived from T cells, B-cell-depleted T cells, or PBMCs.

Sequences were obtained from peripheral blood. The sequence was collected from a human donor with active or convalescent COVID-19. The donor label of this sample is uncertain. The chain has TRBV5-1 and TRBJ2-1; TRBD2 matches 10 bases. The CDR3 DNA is TGCGCCAGCGGTGCTAGCGGGAGCTCCTACAATGAGCAGTTCTTC. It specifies CASGASGSSYNEQFF. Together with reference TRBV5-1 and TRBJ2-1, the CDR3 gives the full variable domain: KAGVTQTPRYLIKTRGQQVTLSCSPISGHRSVSWYQQTPGQGLQFLFEYFSETQRNKGNFPGRFSGRQFSNSRSEMNVSTLELGDSALYLCASGASGSSYNEQFFGPGTRLTVL.